The rows below give T cell receptor beta chains drawn from one sample of a study of beta chain features in type 1 diabetes. The protocol was immunoSEQ multiplex PCR, while the TCRdb copy is restricted to in-frame clones and leaves out a portion. Here the sample spans 150,000 or so clones, approximately 10% being singletons. Sequencing input: central memory CD4+ T cells from blood. Source of these receptors: a man aged 18 to 29 in good health. Each CDR3 is given with its conserved first and last residue. The D gene is left open where the match is weak. Expanded clones get a size class; other rows say once, few or many, or leave the size out.

j_call,d_call,v_call,clone_size,cdr3_aa,cdr3_nt
TRBJ2-1,.,TRBV9,.,CASSVAGLRTGNEQFF,TGTGCCAGCAGCGTAGCTGGGTTAAGGACGGGCAATGAGCAGTTCTTC
TRBJ2-3,.,TRBV7-3,few,CASSLGPGTDTQYF,TGTGCCAGCAGCTTAGGACCCGGCACAGATACGCAGTATTTT
TRBJ2-7,TRBD2,TRBV7-9,few,CASSRVELAGGYEQYF,TGTGCCAGCAGCAGAGTGGAACTAGCGGGAGGTTACGAGCAGTACTTC
TRBJ1-2,.,TRBV19,few,CASSTAVNYGYTF,TGTGCCAGTAGTACGGCTGTAAACTATGGCTACACCTTC
TRBJ1-1,.,TRBV29-1,.,CSVGQKGTEAFF,TGCAGCGTTGGGCAGAAGGGCACTGAAGCTTTCTTT
TRBJ1-3,.,TRBV15,few,CATSARGQAVSGNTIYF,TGTGCCACCAGCGCTCGGGGCCAGGCCGTCTCTGGAAACACCATATATTTT
TRBJ1-2,TRBD1,TRBV28,.,CASRQGGSSGGYTF,TGTGCCAGCAGGCAGGGGGGTAGCAGCGGAGGCTACACCTTC
TRBJ2-7,TRBD2,TRBV29-1,few,CSALPGLAGRSTEQYF,TGCAGCGCTCTTCCGGGACTAGCGGGACGGTCTACGGAGCAGTACTTC
TRBJ1-1,TRBD1,TRBV19,few,CATTTPGQAFEEAFF,TGTGCCACGACCACCCCGGGACAGGCTTTTGAGGAAGCTTTCTTT
TRBJ2-7,TRBD2,TRBV4-3,.,CASSRYSSGRFYEQYF,TGCGCCAGCAGCCGATATTCCAGCGGGAGGTTCTACGAGCAGTACTTC
TRBJ2-4,.,TRBV7-2,few,CASSLGRAKNIQYF,TGTGCCAGCAGCTTGGGGCGAGCCAAAAACATTCAGTACTTC
TRBJ1-1,TRBD1,TRBV29-1,.,CSVARGPRTGMVNTEAFF,TGCAGCGTAGCTAGAGGCCCAAGGACAGGCATGGTGAACACTGAAGCTTTCTTT
TRBJ1-1,.,TRBV7-9,few,CASSLAQGTEAFF,TGTGCCAGCAGCTTAGCTCAGGGGACTGAAGCTTTCTTT
TRBJ2-7,TRBD1,TRBV14,few,CASSLPGQGPYEQYF,TGTGCCAGCAGCCTTCCGGGACAGGGACCCTACGAGCAGTACTTC
TRBJ2-7,.,TRBV27,few,CASSHGTSLEVYEQYF,TGTGCCAGCAGTCACGGGACATCATTAGAAGTCTACGAGCAGTACTTC
TRBJ2-1,.,TRBV6-5,once,CASSAPIYNEQFF,TGTGCCAGCAGTGCCCCGATTTACAATGAGCAGTTCTTC
TRBJ2-1,TRBD2,TRBV25-1,many,CASTLAGEYEQFF,TGTGCCAGCACACTAGCGGGAGAGTATGAGCAGTTCTTC
TRBJ2-3,TRBD2,TRBV29-1,.,CSALLASEGTQYF,TGCAGCGCCCTACTAGCGAGCGAAGGTACGCAGTATTTT
TRBJ1-1,.,TRBV6-5,.,CASSYSLEAGTEAFF,TGTGCCAGCAGTTACTCGCTAGAGGCGGGCACTGAAGCTTTCTTT
TRBJ2-1,.,TRBV9,few,CASSVAGPSSYNEQFF,TGTGCCAGCAGCGTAGCGGGCCCAAGCTCCTACAATGAGCAGTTCTTC